This section outlines one TCR beta chain sequence together with its context. Its specificity is unknown. The V gene's germline CDR1 is SGHRS and CDR2 YFSETQ. The length of the CDR3 is 15 residues. Template switching was used to attach UMIs, which incorporated a 6-nucleotide sample barcode. TCRdb reprocessed the 5' RACE reads, keeping one entry per CDR3 protein, no DNA. The sample's table shows approximately 120,000 distinct CDR3 sequences. The entry originates in a study of monozygotic twins with inflammatory bowel disease. General observations from the study: The inverse Simpson measure of TCRbeta diversity was lower in IBD patients than in healthy co-twins.

Whole blood supplied total RNA, and T cells were not sorted. Sequenced sample: blood. This TCR was recovered from a human donor with ulcerative colitis or Crohn's disease, or a healthy co-twin of an affected twin (not recorded which). This chain links TRBV5-1 with TRBJ1-1; TCRdb indicates TRBD1, and absent DNA this call remains unverified. The CDR3 loop is CASSLDPQGATEAFF.